Included here is one T cell receptor (beta chain) sequence, with context. The sample comes from a study of control samples from healthy donors and cancer patients. Germline CDR1 is SGHRS and CDR2 is YFSETQ. This CDR3 contains 12 residues. The V and J ends lost 3 bases and 6 bases, in that order; junction bases with no gene match: 1. The protocol was immunoSEQ multiplex PCR, while the TCRdb copy is restricted to in-frame clones and leaves out a portion. The sample includes some 79,000 clones, more than 85% of them seen just once. This clonotype was obtained from a woman aged 40 to 50 with lung cancer. The chain employs TRBV5-1 and TRBJ1-2; 8 bases line up with TRBD1. The sequenced material came from PBMCs. The CDR3 sequence: CASSSDRDGYTF. The CDR3 nucleotides read TGCGCCAGCAGCTCGGACAGGGATGGCTACACCTTC.